This paragraph covers one T cell receptor beta chain sequence. Its antigen is unidentified. The input for sorted-subset replicate PCRs was about 0.2 ug DNA, tens of thousands of T cell genomes. TCRdb keeps only in-frame clones here, not all; method: immunoSEQ multiplex PCR. The sample carries about 1 million clones, roughly 80% recorded once. This sample was included in a study of shared clonotypes between healthy human individuals. Overall study findings and caveats: An effect of sequencing depth on clonotype sharing among donors was expected.

Donors included only healthy HIV-negative adults lacking recent acute infections or vaccinations. CD4+ cell separation produced CD45RA+ naive and CD45RA-negative memory subsets. This CDR3 contains 14 residues. Germline assignment: CDR1 SGHDT and CDR2 YYEEEE. V lost 0 bases, J lost 2 bases, and 9 bases lay in between. This clonotype originated in a man between 18 and 35 years old in good health. The V gene is TRBV5-6, the J gene TRBJ2-7; D might be TRBD1 or TRBD2, each matching 5 bases. The sequencing input was memory CD4+ T cells sorted from blood. Stated subset: CD45RA-negative fraction. CDR3 sequence (DNA): TGTGCCAGCAGCTTGGATTTGGGGGCCTACGAGCAGTACTTC. Amino acid sequence: CASSLDLGAYEQYF.